The subject of this entry is one T cell receptor (beta chain). Germline V gene sequence: CDR1 SGHDT, CDR2 YYEEEE. The CDR3 consists of 16 residues. V was clipped by 0 bases and J by 0 bases, with 10 bases between them. This specimen comes from a study of control samples from healthy donors and cancer patients. Generated by immunoSEQ multiplex PCR, the TCRdb table keeps only in-frame clones and is missing some. Here the sample spans over 65,000 clones, around 90% being singletons. Sequencing input: PBMCs. The receptor's source is a woman between 45 and 60 years old with colorectal cancer. This chain joins TRBV5-6 and TRBJ2-4; D ambiguous. As DNA, the CDR3 is TGTGCCAGCAGCTTGGCCGGCACTCTAGCCAAAAACATTCAGTACTTC. It translates to CASSLAGTLAKNIQYF.